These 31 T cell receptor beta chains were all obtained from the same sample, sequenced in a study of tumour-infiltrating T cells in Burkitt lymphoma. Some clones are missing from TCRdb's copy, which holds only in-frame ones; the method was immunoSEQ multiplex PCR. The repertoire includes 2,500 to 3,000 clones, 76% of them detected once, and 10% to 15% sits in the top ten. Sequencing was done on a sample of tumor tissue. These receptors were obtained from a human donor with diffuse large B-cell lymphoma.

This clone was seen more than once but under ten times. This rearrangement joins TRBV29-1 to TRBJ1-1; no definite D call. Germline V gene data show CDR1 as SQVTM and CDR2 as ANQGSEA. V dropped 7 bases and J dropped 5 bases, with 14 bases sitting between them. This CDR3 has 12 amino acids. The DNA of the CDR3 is TGCAGCGGCCGACAACGCGGGACTGAAGCTTTCTTT. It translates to CSGRQRGTEAFF.

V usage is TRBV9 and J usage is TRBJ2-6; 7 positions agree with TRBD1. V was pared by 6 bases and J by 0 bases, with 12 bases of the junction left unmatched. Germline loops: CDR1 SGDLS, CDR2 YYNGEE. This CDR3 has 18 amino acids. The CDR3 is CASTPGDSPGSGANVLTF. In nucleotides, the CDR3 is TGTGCCAGCACCCCTGGGGACAGTCCAGGCTCTGGGGCCAACGTCCTGACTTTC.

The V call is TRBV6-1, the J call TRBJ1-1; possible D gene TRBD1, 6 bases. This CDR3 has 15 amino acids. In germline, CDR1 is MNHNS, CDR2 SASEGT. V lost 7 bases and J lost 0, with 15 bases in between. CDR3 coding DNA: TGTGCCAGCATACGAGAACAGGGTGTGAACACTGAAGCTTTCTTT. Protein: CASIREQGVNTEAFF.

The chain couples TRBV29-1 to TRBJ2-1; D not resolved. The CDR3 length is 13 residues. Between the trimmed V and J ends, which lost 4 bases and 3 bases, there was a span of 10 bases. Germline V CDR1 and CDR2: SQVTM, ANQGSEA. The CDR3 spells CSVGLNNYNEQFF. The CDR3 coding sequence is TGCAGCGTTGGCCTTAATAACTACAATGAGCAGTTCTTC.

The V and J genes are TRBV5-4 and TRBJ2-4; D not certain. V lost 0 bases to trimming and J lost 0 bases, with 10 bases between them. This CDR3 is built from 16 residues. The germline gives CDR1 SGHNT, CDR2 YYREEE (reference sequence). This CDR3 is CASSLAALLAKNIQYF. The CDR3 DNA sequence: TGTGCCAGCAGCTTGGCGGCGCTACTAGCCAAAAACATTCAGTACTTC.

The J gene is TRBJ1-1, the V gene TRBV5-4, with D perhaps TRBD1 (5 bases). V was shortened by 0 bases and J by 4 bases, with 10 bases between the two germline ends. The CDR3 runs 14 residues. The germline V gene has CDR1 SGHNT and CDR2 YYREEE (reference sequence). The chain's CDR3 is CASSLGGAATEAFF. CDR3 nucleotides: TGTGCCAGCAGCTTGGGGGGCGCAGCCACTGAAGCTTTCTTT.

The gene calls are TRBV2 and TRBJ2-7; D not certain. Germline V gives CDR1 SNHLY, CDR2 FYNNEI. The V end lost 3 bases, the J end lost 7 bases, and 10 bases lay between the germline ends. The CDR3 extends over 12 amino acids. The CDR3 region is CASSESTREQYF. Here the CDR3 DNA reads TGTGCCAGCAGTGAGTCCACTCGGGAGCAGTACTTC.

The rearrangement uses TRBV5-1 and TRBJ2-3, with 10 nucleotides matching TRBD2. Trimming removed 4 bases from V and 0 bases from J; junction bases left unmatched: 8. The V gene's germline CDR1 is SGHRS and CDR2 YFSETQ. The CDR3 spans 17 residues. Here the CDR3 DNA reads TGCGCCAGCAGCGGGAGCGGGGGGGCCGGTAGCACAGATACGCAGTATTTT. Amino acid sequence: CASSGSGGAGSTDTQYF.

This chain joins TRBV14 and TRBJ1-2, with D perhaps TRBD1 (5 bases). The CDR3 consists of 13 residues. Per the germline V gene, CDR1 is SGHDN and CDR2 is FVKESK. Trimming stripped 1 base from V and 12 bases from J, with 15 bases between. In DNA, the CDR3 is TGTGCCAGCAGCCAAGGTTGGATGGGGGGGAACACCTTC. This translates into CASSQGWMGGNTF.

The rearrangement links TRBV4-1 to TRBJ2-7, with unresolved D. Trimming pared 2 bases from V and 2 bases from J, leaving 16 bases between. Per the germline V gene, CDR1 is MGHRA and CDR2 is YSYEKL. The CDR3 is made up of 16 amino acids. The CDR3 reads CASSQSENFATYEQYF. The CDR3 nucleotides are TGCGCCAGCAGCCAATCAGAGAACTTCGCAACCTACGAGCAGTACTTC.

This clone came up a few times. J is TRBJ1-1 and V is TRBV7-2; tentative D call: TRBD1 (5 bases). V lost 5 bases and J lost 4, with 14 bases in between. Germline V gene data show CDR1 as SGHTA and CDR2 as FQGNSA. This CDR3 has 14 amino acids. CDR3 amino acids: CASSPTGGFTEAFF. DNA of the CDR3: TGTGCCAGCAGCCCGACGGGGGGATTCACTGAAGCTTTCTTT. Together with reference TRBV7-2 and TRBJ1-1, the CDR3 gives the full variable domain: GAGVSQSPSNKVTEKGKDVELRCDPISGHTALYWYRQSLGQGLEFLIYFQGNSAPDKSGLPSDRFSAERTGGSVSTLTIQRTQQEDSAVYLCASSPTGGFTEAFFGQGTRLTVV.

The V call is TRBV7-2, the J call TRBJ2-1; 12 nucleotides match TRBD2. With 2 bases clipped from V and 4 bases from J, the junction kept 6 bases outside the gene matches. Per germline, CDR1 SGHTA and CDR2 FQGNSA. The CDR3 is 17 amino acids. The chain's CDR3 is CASSLTSGGHLYNEQFF. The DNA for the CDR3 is TGTGCCAGCAGCTTAACTAGCGGGGGGCATTTGTACAATGAGCAGTTCTTC.

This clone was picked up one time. CDR3 sequence: CASSYHAYEQYF. In DNA, the CDR3 is TGTGCCAGCAGCTACCATGCATACGAGCAGTACTTC. The chain joins TRBV11-2 to TRBJ2-7; D ambiguous. The CDR3 contains 12 residues. The germline V gene has CDR1 SGHAT and CDR2 FQNNGV. Trimming took 4 bases from V and 4 from J, leaving 8 bases between them.

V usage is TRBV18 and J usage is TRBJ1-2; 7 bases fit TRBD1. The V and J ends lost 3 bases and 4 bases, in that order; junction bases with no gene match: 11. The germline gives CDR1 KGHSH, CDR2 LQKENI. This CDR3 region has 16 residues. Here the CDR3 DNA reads TGTGCCAGCTCACCCCAAGGAGGTTCAGGGGGCTATGGCTACACCTTC. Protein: CASSPQGGSGGYGYTF.

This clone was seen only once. The CDR3 reads CASSPGTGGLNQETQYF. The DNA for the CDR3 is TGTGCCAGCAGCCCCGGGACAGGGGGCCTCAATCAAGAGACCCAGTACTTC. The chain employs TRBV9 and TRBJ2-5; 12 bases fit TRBD1. CDR3 size: 17 residues. With V trimmed by 4 bases and J by 2 bases, 9 bases remained unmatched. Germline V lookup: CDR1 SGDLS, CDR2 YYNGEE. Variable domain in full (rest from reference TRBV9 and TRBJ2-5): DSGVTQTPKHLITATGQRVTLRCSPRSGDLSVYWYQQSLDQGLQFLIQYYNGEERAKGNILERFSAQQFPDLHSELNLSSLELGDSALYFCASSPGTGGLNQETQYFGPGTRLLVL.

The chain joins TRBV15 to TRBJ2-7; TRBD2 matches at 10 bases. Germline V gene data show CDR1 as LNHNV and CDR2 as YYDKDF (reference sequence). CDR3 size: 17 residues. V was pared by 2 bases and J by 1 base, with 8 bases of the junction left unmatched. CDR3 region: CATSRTLAGPASYEQYF. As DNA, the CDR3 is TGTGCCACCAGCAGAACACTAGCGGGGCCGGCTTCCTACGAGCAGTACTTC.

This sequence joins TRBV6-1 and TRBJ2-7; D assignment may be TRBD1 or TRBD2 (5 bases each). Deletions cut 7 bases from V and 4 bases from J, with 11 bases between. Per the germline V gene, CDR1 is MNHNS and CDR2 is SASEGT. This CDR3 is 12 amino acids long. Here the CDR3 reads CASTGALYEQYF. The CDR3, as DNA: TGTGCCAGCACCGGGGCCTTGTACGAGCAGTACTTC.

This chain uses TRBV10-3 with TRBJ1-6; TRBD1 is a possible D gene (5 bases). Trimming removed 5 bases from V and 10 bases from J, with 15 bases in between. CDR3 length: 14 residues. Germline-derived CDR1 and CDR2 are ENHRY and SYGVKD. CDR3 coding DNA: TGTGCCATCAGTACTCTGGGGGAAGGATCACCCCTCCACTTT. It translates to CAISTLGEGSPLHF.

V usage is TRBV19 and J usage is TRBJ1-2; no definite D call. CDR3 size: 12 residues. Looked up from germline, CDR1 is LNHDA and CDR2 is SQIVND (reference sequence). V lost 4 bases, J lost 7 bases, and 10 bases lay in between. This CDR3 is CASSTPPVGYTF. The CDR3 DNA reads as TGTGCCAGTAGTACCCCGCCTGTTGGCTACACCTTC.

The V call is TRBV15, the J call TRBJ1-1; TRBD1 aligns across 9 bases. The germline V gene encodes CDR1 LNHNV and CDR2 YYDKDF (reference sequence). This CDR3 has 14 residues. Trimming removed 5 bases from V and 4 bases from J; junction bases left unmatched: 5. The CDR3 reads CATSRGQGRTEAFF. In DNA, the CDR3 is TGTGCCACCAGCCGAGGACAGGGGCGCACTGAAGCTTTCTTT.

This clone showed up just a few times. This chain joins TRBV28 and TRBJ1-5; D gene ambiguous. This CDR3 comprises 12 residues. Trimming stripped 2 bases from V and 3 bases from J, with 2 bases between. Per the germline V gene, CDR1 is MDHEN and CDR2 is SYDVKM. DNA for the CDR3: TGTGCCAGCAGTTTAATCAATCAGCCCCAGCATTTT. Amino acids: CASSLINQPQHF. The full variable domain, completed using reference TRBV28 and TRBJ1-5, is DVKVTQSSRYLVKRTGEKVFLECVQDMDHENMFWYRQDPGLGLRLIYFSYDVKMKEKGDIPEGYSVSREKKERFSLILESASTNQTSMYLCASSLINQPQHFGDGTRLSIL.

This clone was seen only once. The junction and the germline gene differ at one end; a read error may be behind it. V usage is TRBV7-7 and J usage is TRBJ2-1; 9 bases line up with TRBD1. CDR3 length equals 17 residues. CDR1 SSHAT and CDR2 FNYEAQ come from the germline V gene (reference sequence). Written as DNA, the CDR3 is TGTGCTAGCAGCTTGTCGATCGGGACAGGGAGAGGCAATGAGCAGTTCTTC. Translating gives CASSLSIGTGRGNEQFF.

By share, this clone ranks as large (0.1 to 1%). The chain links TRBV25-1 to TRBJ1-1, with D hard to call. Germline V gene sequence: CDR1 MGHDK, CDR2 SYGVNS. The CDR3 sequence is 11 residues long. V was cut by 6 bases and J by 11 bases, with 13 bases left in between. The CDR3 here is CASSPGSAAFF. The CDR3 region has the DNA TGTGCCAGCAGCCCCGGGTCCGCGGCTTTCTTT.

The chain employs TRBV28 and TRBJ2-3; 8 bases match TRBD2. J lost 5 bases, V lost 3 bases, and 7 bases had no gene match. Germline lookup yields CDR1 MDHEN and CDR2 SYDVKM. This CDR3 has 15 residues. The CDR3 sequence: CASSLTGGPGDTQYF. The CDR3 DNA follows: TGTGCCAGCAGTTTGACGGGAGGGCCGGGAGATACGCAGTATTTT.

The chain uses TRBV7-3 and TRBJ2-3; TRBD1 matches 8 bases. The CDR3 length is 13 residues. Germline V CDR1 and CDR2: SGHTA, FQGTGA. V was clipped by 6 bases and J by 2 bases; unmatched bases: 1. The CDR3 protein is CASRQGATDTQYF. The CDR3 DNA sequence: TGTGCCAGCAGGCAGGGGGCCACAGATACGCAGTATTTT.

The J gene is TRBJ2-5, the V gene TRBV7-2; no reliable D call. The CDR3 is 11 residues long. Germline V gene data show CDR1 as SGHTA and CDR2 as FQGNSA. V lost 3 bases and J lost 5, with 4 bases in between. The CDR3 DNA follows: TGTGCCAGCAGCTTCGCTGAGACCCAGTACTTC. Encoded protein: CASSFAETQYF.

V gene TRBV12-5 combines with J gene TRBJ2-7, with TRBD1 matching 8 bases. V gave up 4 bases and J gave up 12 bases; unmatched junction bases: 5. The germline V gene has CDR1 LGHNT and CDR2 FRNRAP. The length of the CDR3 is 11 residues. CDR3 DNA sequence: TGTGCTAGTGGTTCGGGACAGGTCCTGTACTTC. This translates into CASGSGQVLYF.

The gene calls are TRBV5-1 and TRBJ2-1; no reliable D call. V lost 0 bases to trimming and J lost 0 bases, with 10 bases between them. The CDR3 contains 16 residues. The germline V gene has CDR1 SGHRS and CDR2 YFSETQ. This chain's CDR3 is CASSLVVRNSYNEQFF. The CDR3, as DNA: TGCGCCAGCAGCTTGGTCGTCCGAAACTCCTACAATGAGCAGTTCTTC.

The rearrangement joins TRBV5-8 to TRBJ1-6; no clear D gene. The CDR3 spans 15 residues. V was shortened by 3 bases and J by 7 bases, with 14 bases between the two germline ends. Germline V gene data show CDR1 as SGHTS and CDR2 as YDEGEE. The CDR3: CASSSMLGVNSPLHF. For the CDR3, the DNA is TGTGCCAGCAGCTCGATGCTTGGGGTAAATTCACCCCTCCACTTT.

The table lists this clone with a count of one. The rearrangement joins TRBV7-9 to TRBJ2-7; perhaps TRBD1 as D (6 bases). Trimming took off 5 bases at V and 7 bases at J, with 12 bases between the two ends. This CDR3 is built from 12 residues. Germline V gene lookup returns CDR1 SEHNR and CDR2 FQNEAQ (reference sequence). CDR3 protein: CASSAGTPEQYF. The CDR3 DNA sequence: TGTGCCAGCAGCGCCGGGACACCAGAGCAGTACTTC. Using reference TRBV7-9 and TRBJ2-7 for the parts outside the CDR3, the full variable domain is DTGVSQNPRHKITKRGQNVTFRCDPISEHNRLYWYRQTLGQGPEFLTYFQNEAQLEKSRLLSDRFSAERPKGSFSTLEIQRTEQGDSAMYLCASSAGTPEQYFGPGTRLTVT.

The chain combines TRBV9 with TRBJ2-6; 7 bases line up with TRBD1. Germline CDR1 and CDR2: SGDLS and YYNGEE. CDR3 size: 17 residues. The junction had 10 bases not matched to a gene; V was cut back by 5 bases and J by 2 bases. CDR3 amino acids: CASSIGTASAGANVLTF. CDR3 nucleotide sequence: TGTGCCAGCAGTATTGGGACAGCTTCAGCTGGGGCCAACGTCCTGACTTTC.